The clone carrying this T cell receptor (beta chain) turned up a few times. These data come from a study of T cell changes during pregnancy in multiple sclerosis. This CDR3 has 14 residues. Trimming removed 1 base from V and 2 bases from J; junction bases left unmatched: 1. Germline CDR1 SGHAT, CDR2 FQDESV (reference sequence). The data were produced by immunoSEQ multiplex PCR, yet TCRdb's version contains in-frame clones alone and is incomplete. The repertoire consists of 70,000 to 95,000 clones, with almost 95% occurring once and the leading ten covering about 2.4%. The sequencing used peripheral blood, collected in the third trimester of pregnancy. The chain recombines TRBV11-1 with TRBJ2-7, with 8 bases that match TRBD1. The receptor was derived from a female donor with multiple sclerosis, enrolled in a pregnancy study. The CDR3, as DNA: TGTGCCAGCAGCTTAGGACAGGGGCCCTACGAGCAGTACTTC. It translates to CASSLGQGPYEQYF.